This T cell receptor beta chain was documented in a study of shared clonotypes between healthy human individuals (dated by TCRdb to the early 2020s). Describing the broader study: A couple of women and a few men aged 18 to 49 years were included in the cohort. For each donor, CD4 naive and CD4 memory were each run on three plates, CD8 naive on two plates, and CD8 memory on one plate. To estimate repertoire size and how much clonotype sharing occurs between individuals, the study deeply sequenced the blood TCR repertoires of five healthy adults. Libraries were prepared and TCR repertoires were sequenced by different laboratories using diverse techniques, in order to increase sequencing depth and limit assay-specific biases. Per donor, leukapheresis produced somewhere between about 0.85 and 9.5 billion PBMCs.

CD8 naive samples were CD45RO-negative cells positively selected for CCR7, giving a CD45RA+CCR7+ population that excluded TemRA cells. Donors were healthy HIV-negative adults with no recently reported acute infections or vaccinations. Only Caucasian adults living in Nashville, Tennessee, USA were represented among the donors. Blood was obtained by leukapheresis, after which PBMCs were separated by Ficoll-Histopaque density gradient centrifugation and cryopreserved in liquid nitrogen vapor phase. Purity and quantity of every magnetically sorted T cell population were checked by analytical flow cytometry. From each sorted fraction, genomic DNA was isolated and quantified by UV absorbance on a Nanodrop 2000c. Study-wide conclusions, independent of this receptor: About 5% of naive CD4, 3.5% of naive CD8, about 2.5% of memory CD4, and around 0.42% of memory CD8 clonotypes were shared across a few donors. Even with the large sequencing depth, rarefaction of the sorted-subset datasets indicated that sequencing was incomplete. Clonotypes shared by all four sorted-subset donors showed higher generation probabilities than non-shared clonotypes. The small number of donors limited the genetic and exposure-history diversity represented. Only blood was sampled, and tissue TCR repertoires likely differ from those in blood. Naive subsets generally had larger estimated clonotype richness than memory subsets. Pairwise subsampling indicated that sequencing depth was expected to affect the degree of clonotype sharing among donors.

V is cut by 8 bases and J by 2 bases, and the space between the germline ends is 9 bases. For CDR1 and CDR2, the germline V gene lists MGHRA and YSYEKL. Including cysteine and phenylalanine, the CDR3 has 12 amino acids. Only CDR3 DNA remains: 36 bases, in frame from the first base. Using the deep immunoSEQ assay, TCR CDR3 regions were amplified from genomic DNA by multiplex PCR. Extracted genomic DNA from each cell subset was spread evenly across all wells of several immunoSEQ 96-well plates, with each plate serving as a replicate. For sorted subsets, 150 to 250 ng of genomic DNA, equivalent to around 29,000 T cell genomes, went into each replicate PCR. Purified libraries were quantified with a Qubit 3.0 fluorometer, sized on a Bioanalyzer 2100, and re-quantified with the KAPA Library Quantification kit. Every immunoSEQ 96-well plate was sequenced on a separate single-read 150-cycle Illumina NextSeq 550 flow cell. The source study handled its data this way. The immunoSEQ output contained only junctional sequences without quality scores, so filtering could not match that applied to full-length reads. To assign V/J genes and CDR3, sequences were annotated using PyIR, a Python wrapper for IgBLAST v1.9, with IMGT germline references. Reads were filtered out if the reads had weak V/J assignments (E-value above 1e-6), no CDR3, stop codons, out-of-frame junctions, or ambiguous translated residues. V3J clonotypes were defined as sequences sharing an identical inferred V gene, J gene, and CDR3 amino acid sequence. Percentage overlap between repertoires was computed as shared unique clonotypes divided by the size of the smaller repertoire. Repertoire richness was assessed with RTK rarefaction, the Chao1 estimator, and Recon v2.1 estimates of unobserved clonotypes. Generation probabilities were computed with OLGA for all TCRbeta clonotypes obtained by the gDNA method from a few donors. TCRdb retrieved this table from immuneACCESS and kept in-frame rearrangements only. Not all clones are present; in checked studies, unresolved V genes account for under half, and no reason is known for the remainder. The V and J calls and clone size are taken from that table; D and trimming were inferred from the DNA. Here the sample has 700,000 to 950,000 clones; 96% occur a single time. About 0.25% of the sample is held by the ten biggest clonotypes.

A word on this clone: There is no known antigen for this receptor. No clone much larger than this one lies a single base away; base qualities are absent.

The receptor was isolated from a man aged 25-45 years in good health. Sequencing input: naive CD8+ T cells sorted from blood. The sample's cell subset or site label, in plain terms: CD45RA+CCR7+. The V and J segments used are TRBV4-1 and TRBJ1-1; the D gene is perhaps TRBD1, from 6 matching bases. The CDR3: CASWGRNTEAFF. The nucleotide sequence is TGCGCCAGCTGGGGGCGCAACACTGAAGCTTTCTTT.